These 17 T cell receptor beta chains came from one sample sequenced in a study of CD8 T cells in ankylosing spondylitis. From the 5' RACE reads, TCRdb called clonotypes with MiXCR, one entry per CDR3 protein. The sample lists about 39,000 distinct CDR3 sequences, 2.5% to 3.5% occurring once. Sequenced input: blood, either unsorted or a sorted T cell fraction (not recorded which). The receptors derive from a male donor with ankylosing spondylitis or in good health (not recorded which).

This clonotype has at least ten counts. The chain recombines TRBV9 with TRBJ1-5; unclear D gene. Germline assignment: CDR1 SGDLS and CDR2 YYNGEE. The CDR3 consists of 13 residues. V lost 0 bases and J lost 9, with 10 bases in between. In DNA, the CDR3 is TGTGCCAGCAGCGTAGACCGGGGTGGGCCCCAGCATTTT. The encoded protein is CASSVDRGGPQHF.

This clonotype was seen many times. The chain recombines TRBV9 with TRBJ2-3; D may be TRBD1 (5 bases). Germline assignment: CDR1 SGDLS and CDR2 YYNGEE. V gave up 4 bases and J gave up 4 bases, with 13 bases separating them. The CDR3 spans 14 residues. This chain's CDR3 is CASSFQGSADTQYF. The DNA for the CDR3 is TGTGCCAGCAGCTTCCAGGGTTCCGCAGATACGCAGTATTTT.

To note about this clonotype: This clone may be a read error of a much larger clone one base away. V gene TRBV9 combines with J gene TRBJ1-1, with 7 nucleotides matching TRBD1. This CDR3 comprises 14 residues. J was trimmed by 4 bases and V by 3 bases; bases with no gene match: 6. Germline assignment: CDR1 SGDLS and CDR2 YYNGEE. DNA for the CDR3: TGTGCCAGCAGCGAGACAGGGAGCCTCACTGAAGCTTTCTTT. It codes for CASSETGSLTEAFF.

Many counts were recorded for this clonotype. V gene TRBV9 combines with J gene TRBJ2-1; perhaps TRBD2 as D (5 bases). In germline, CDR1 is SGDLS, CDR2 YYNGEE. V lost 0 bases to trimming and J lost 3 bases, with 10 bases between them. CDR3 size: 15 residues. CDR3 amino acids: CASSVGGGYYNEQFF. CDR3 coding DNA: TGTGCCAGCAGCGTAGGTGGAGGATACTACAATGAGCAGTTCTTC.

This clonotype was counted at least ten times. The chain is built from TRBV9 and TRBJ1-1; 7 bases match TRBD1. Germline assignment: CDR1 SGDLS and CDR2 YYNGEE. The CDR3 has 14 residues. Unmatched junction bases numbered 10, after V lost 4 bases and J lost 7 bases. This CDR3 reads CASSPRRGYGEAFF. The CDR3 nucleotides are TGTGCCAGCAGCCCTCGCAGGGGGTATGGTGAAGCTTTCTTT.

This clonotype was seen many times. This chain connects TRBV9 to TRBJ2-2; D remains ambiguous. CDR1 is SGDLS and CDR2 is YYNGEE in the germline V gene. V lost 0 bases to trimming and J lost 4 bases, with 10 bases between them. CDR3 length: 15 residues. CDR3 protein: CASSVASRGTGELFF. The CDR3 DNA is TGTGCCAGCAGCGTAGCAAGCCGCGGCACCGGGGAGCTGTTTTTT.

This clonotype showed up many times. The V gene is TRBV9, the J gene TRBJ1-2; the match to TRBD1 covers 8 bases. The CDR3 is 15 amino acids. Germline V gene data show CDR1 as SGDLS and CDR2 as YYNGEE. Trimming cost V 0 bases and J 4 bases; bases outside gene matches: 5. CDR3 amino acids: CASSVAGQGTYGYTF. The CDR3 DNA is TGTGCCAGCAGCGTAGCCGGACAGGGAACCTATGGCTACACCTTC.

This clonotype was detected ten times or more. The V and J genes are TRBV9 and TRBJ1-1; TRBD1 is a possible D gene (5 bases). Trimming took 4 bases from V and 4 from J, leaving 11 bases between them. The germline V gene encodes CDR1 SGDLS and CDR2 YYNGEE. The CDR3 consists of 13 residues. Here the CDR3 reads CASSLQGGTEAFF. The CDR3 region has the DNA TGTGCCAGCAGCCTTCAGGGAGGCACTGAAGCTTTCTTT.

Many counts were recorded for this clonotype. The V gene is TRBV9, the J gene TRBJ2-1, with a tentative D call TRBD2 (6 bases). V lost 2 bases and J 12 bases, leaving 18 bases between the germline ends. Germline-derived CDR1 and CDR2 are SGDLS and YYNGEE. The CDR3 is made up of 14 amino acids. Here the CDR3 DNA reads TGTGCCAGCAGCGTGAGCGGACCCGCAGCGGGGCAGTTCTTC. Translation gives CASSVSGPAAGQFF.

Ten or more counts support this clonotype. The chain joins TRBV9 to TRBJ2-3; no clear D. Trimming cost V 2 bases and J 3 bases, with 10 bases left between them. The germline V gene encodes CDR1 SGDLS and CDR2 YYNGEE. The CDR3 length is 14 residues. The CDR3 DNA is TGTGCCAGCAGCGTTGCATCGTGGACAGATACGCAGTATTTT. Translated, it gives CASSVASWTDTQYF.

This clonotype was observed a handful of times. The chain couples TRBV20-1 to TRBJ2-7, with TRBD2 matching 16 bases. In germline, CDR1 is DFQATT, CDR2 SNEGSKA (reference sequence). This CDR3 has 17 amino acids. DNA of the CDR3: TGCAGCCCTCCGCGAGGGACTAGCGGGGGGGCCGCCTACGAGCAGTACGTC. It specifies CSPPRGTSGGAAYEQYV.

This clonotype was counted many times. The J gene is TRBJ1-2, the V gene TRBV9, with TRBD1 matching over 7 bases. From germline, CDR1 is SGDLS and CDR2 YYNGEE. With 2 bases clipped from V and 4 bases from J, the junction kept 2 bases outside the gene matches. CDR3 length: 13 amino acids. CDR3 coding DNA: TGTGCCAGCAGCGTCCGACAGGGCTATGGCTACACCTTC. Its translation is CASSVRQGYGYTF.

In its sample, this clonotype was seen many times. The chain uses TRBV9 and TRBJ2-3, with TRBD2 matching 9 bases. CDR1 and CDR2 from the germline V gene are SGDLS and YYNGEE. The CDR3 sequence is 15 residues long. Losses at the gene ends were 4 bases for V and 3 bases for J; bases not matched to a gene: 6. The CDR3 loop is CASSSTSGWTDTQYF. The CDR3 nucleotides are TGTGCCAGCAGCAGTACTAGCGGGTGGACAGATACGCAGTATTTT.

This clonotype appeared many times. V and J are TRBV9 and TRBJ2-1; 7 bases align to TRBD2. In germline, CDR1 is SGDLS, CDR2 YYNGEE. The trim removed 0 bases at V and 9 bases at J, leaving 9 bases unmatched. The CDR3 runs 15 residues. CDR3 protein: CASSVGLAVHGEQFF. The CDR3, as DNA: TGTGCCAGCAGCGTAGGTCTAGCGGTGCACGGTGAGCAGTTCTTC.

The table lists this clonotype with many counts. The chain is built from TRBV9 and TRBJ2-3; D may correspond to TRBD1 or TRBD2 (5 bases each). In germline, CDR1 is SGDLS, CDR2 YYNGEE. The CDR3 loop spans 15 amino acids. V lost 1 base and J lost 1, with 10 bases in between. CDR3 residues: CASSVTGTRTDTQYF. The CDR3 DNA follows: TGTGCCAGCAGCGTAACCGGGACCCGCACAGATACGCAGTATTTT.

This clonotype was observed at least ten times. This chain uses TRBV9 with TRBJ2-4, with a weak D call TRBD2 (5 bases). Germline CDR1 SGDLS, CDR2 YYNGEE. The CDR3 consists of 16 residues. Trimming pared 0 bases from V and 1 base from J, leaving 11 bases between. CDR3 bases: TGTGCCAGCAGCGTAGGGAGTAGCGAGGCCAAAAACATTCAGTACTTC. Translated: CASSVGSSEAKNIQYF. Combining the CDR3 with reference TRBV9 and TRBJ2-4 gives the whole variable domain DSGVTQTPKHLITATGQRVTLRCSPRSGDLSVYWYQQSLDQGLQFLIQYYNGEERAKGNILERFSAQQFPDLHSELNLSSLELGDSALYFCASSVGSSEAKNIQYFGAGTRLSVL.

This clonotype was seen at least ten times. The chain links TRBV9 to TRBJ1-2, with a tentative D call TRBD1 (6 bases). The CDR3 totals 13 residues. Per the germline V gene, CDR1 is SGDLS and CDR2 is YYNGEE. The V end lost 0 bases, the J end lost 8 bases, and 11 bases lay between the germline ends. CDR3 region: CASSVAPGDGYTF. In DNA, the CDR3 is TGTGCCAGCAGCGTAGCCCCAGGGGACGGCTACACCTTC. Full variable domain (missing parts from reference TRBV9 and TRBJ1-2): DSGVTQTPKHLITATGQRVTLRCSPRSGDLSVYWYQQSLDQGLQFLIQYYNGEERAKGNILERFSAQQFPDLHSELNLSSLELGDSALYFCASSVAPGDGYTFGSGTRLTVV.